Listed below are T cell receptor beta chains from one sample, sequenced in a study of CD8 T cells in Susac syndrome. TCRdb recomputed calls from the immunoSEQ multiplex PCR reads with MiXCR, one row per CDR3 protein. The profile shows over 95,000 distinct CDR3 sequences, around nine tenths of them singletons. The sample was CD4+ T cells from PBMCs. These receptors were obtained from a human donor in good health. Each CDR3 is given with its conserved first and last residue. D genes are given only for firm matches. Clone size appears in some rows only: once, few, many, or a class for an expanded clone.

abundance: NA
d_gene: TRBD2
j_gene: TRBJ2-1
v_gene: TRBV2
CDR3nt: TGTGCCAGCAGTGGTACTAGCGGAGAGTACAATGAGCAGTTCTTC
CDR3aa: CASSGTSGEYNEQFF

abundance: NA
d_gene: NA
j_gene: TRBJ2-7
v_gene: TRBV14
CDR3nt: TGTGCCAGCAGCCGCGATTACAGGGCCCACGAGCAGTACTTC
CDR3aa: CASSRDYRAHEQYF

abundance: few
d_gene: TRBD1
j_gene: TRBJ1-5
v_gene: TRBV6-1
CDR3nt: TGTGCCAGCAGATCCGGGACAGGGGGCCGCAATCAGCCCCAGCATTTT
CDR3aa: CASRSGTGGRNQPQHF

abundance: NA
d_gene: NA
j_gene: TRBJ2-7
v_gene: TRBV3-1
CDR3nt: TGTGCCAGCAGCCACATCCGTGGGGAGCAGTACTTC
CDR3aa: CASSHIRGEQYF

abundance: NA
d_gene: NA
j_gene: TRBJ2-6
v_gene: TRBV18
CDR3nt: TGTGCCAGCTCACCAATGGGCTCTGGGGCCAACGTCCTGACTTTC
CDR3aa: CASSPMGSGANVLTF

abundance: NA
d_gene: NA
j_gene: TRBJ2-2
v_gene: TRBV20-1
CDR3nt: TGCAGTGGCACGGACAGTGCGAACACCGGGGAGCTGTTTTTT
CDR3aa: CSGTDSANTGELFF

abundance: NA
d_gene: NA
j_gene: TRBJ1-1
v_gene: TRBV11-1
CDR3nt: TGTGCCAGCAGCTTTCAGGGCCCCACTGAAGCTTTCTTT
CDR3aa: CASSFQGPTEAFF

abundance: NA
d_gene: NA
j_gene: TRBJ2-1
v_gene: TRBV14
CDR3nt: TGTGCCAGCAGCCAAGTATTGGGGGTTGAGCAGTTCTTC
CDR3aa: CASSQVLGVEQFF

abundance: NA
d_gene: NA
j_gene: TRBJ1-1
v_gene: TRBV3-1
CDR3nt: TGTGCCAGCAGCCAAGATCCCCTCAGGGCGTCAGGTGAAGCTTTCTTT
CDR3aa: CASSQDPLRASGEAFF

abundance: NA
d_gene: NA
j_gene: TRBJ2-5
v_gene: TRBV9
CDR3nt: TGTGCCAGCAGCGTAGGGGGAATCGGGGAGACCCAGTACTTC
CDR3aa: CASSVGGIGETQYF

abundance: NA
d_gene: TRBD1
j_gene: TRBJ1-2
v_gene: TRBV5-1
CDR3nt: TGCGCCAGCAGCTTGGGCAGGGGGAACTATGGCTACACCTTC
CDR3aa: CASSLGRGNYGYTF

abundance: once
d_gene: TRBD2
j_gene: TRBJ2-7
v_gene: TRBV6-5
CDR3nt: TGTGCCACCCTTCCCAACGCGGGGGTCCACGAGCAGTACTTC
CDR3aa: CATLPNAGVHEQYF

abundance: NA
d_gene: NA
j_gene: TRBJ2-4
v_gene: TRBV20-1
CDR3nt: TGCAGTGCTGAACGGGACGCGAAAAACATTCAGTACTTC
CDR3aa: CSAERDAKNIQYF

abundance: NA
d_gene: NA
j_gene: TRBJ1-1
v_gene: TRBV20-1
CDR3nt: TGCAGTGCTAGAGGTAGAAACACTGAAGCTTTCTTT
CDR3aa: CSARGRNTEAFF

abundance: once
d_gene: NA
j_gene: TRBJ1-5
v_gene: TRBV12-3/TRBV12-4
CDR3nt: TGTGCCAGCAGTCCGCGGGGCAGGGCCGATCAGCCCCAGCATTTT
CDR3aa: CASSPRGRADQPQHF

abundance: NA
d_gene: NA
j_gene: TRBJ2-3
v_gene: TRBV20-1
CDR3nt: TGCAGTGCTAGAGTGGCTAGCCAAAGCACAGATACGCAGTATTTT
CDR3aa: CSARVASQSTDTQYF

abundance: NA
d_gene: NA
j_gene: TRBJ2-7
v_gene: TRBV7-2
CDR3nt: TGTGCCAGCAGCTTAGGCCAGGGCGTCCACGAGCAGTACTTC
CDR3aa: CASSLGQGVHEQYF

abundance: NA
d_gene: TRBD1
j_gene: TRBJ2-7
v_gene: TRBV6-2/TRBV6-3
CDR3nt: TGTGCCAGCAGATTCCGGACAGGGGCCAACGAGCAGTACTTC
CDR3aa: CASRFRTGANEQYF

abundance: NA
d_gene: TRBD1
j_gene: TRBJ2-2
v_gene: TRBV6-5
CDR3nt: TGTGCCAGCAGTTCTCAACCGGGACAGGGTTACACCGGGGAGCTGTTTTTT
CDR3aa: CASSSQPGQGYTGELFF

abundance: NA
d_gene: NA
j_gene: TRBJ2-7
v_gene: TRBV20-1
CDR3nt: TGCAGTGCTAGTTCCCGACAGCGTGAATACGAGCAGTACTTC
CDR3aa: CSASSRQREYEQYF

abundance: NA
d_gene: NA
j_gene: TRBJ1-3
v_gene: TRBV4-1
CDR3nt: TGCGCCAGCAGCCCCCTCTTAGGGGGAAACACCATATATTTT
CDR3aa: CASSPLLGGNTIYF

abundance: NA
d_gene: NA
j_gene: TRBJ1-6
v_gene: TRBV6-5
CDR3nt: TGTGCCAGCAGGAACCGAAGTGGAGAGAAATCACCCCTCCACTTT
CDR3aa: CASRNRSGEKSPLHF